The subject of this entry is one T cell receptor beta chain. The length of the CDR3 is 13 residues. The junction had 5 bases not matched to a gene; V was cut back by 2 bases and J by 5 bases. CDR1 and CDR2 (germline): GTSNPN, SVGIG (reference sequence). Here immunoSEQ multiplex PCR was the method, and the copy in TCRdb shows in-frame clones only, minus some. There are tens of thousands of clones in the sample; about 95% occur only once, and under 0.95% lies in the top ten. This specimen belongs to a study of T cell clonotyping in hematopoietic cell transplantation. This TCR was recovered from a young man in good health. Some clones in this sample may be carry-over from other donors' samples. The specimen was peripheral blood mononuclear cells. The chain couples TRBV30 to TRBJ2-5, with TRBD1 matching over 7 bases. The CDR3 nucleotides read TGTGCCTGGAGTACAGGGGCGGCCGAGACCCAGTACTTC. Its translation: CAWSTGAAETQYF. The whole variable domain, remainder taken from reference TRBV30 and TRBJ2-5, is SQTIHQWPATLVQPVGSPLSLECTVEGTSNPNLYWYRQAAGRGLQLLFYSVGIGQISSEVPQNLSASRPQDRQFILSSKKLLLSDSGFYLCAWSTGAAETQYFGPGTRLLVL.